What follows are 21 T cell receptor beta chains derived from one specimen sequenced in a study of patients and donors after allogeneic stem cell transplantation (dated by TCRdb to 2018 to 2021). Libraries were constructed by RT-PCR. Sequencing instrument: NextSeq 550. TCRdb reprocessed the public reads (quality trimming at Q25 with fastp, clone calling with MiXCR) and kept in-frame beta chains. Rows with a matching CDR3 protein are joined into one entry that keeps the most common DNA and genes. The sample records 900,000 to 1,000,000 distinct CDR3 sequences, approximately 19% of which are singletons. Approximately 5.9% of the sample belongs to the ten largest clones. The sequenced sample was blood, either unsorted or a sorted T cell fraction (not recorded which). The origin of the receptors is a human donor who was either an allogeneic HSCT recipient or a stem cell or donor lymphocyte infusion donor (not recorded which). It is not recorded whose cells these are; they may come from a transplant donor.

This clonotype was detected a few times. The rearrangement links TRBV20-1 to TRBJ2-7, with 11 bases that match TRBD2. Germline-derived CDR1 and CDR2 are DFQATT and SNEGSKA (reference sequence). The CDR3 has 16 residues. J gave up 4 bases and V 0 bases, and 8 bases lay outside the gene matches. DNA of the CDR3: TGCAGTGCTAGAGATTCGACTAGCGGGATTTCGTACGAGCAGTACTTC. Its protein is CSARDSTSGISYEQYF.

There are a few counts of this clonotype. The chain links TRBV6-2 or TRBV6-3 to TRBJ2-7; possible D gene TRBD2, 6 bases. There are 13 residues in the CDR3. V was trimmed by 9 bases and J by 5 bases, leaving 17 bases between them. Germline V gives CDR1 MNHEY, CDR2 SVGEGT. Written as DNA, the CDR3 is TGTGCCAGTTACAGGACTACCTACGACGAGCAGTACTTC. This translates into CASYRTTYDEQYF.

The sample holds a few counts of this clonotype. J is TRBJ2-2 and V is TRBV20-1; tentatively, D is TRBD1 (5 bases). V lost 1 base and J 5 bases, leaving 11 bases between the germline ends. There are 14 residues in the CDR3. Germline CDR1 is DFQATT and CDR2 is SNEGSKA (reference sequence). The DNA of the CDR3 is TGCAGTGCTAGAGTGCGTGGGGCAACCGGGGAGCTGTTTTTT. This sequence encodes CSARVRGATGELFF.

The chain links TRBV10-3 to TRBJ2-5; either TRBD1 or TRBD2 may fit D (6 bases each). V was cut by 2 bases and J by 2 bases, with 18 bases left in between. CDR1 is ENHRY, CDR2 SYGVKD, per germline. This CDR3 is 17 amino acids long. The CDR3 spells CAISERGRGNSQETQYF. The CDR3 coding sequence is TGTGCCATCAGTGAGCGGGGGCGGGGAAACTCTCAAGAGACCCAGTACTTC.

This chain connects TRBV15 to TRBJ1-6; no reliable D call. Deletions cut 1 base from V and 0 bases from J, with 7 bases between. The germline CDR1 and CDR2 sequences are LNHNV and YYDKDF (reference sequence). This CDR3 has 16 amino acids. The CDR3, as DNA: TGTGCCACCAGCAGAGCGACGGCCTCCTATAATTCACCCCTCCACTTT. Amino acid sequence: CATSRATASYNSPLHF.

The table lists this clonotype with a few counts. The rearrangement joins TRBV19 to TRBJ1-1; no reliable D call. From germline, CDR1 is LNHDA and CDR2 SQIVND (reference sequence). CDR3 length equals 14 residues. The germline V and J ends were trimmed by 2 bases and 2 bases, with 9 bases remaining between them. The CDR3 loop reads CASSIIETNTEAFF. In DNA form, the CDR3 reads TGTGCCAGTAGTATAATCGAAACTAACACTGAAGCTTTCTTT.

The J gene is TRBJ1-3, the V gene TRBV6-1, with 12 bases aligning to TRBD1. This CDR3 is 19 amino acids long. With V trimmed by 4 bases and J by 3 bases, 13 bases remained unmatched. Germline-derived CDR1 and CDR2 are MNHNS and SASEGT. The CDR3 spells CASSGRRDRGRLGGNTIYF. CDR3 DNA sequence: TGTGCCAGCAGTGGCCGCCGGGACAGGGGGCGATTGGGTGGAAACACCATATATTTT.

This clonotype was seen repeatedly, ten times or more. Here the CDR3 DNA reads TGCGCCAGCAGCTTGGAAACAGGGTTGGTTGGCTACACCTTC. Translated: CASSLETGLVGYTF. The genes are TRBV5-1 and TRBJ1-2; D is possibly TRBD1 (6 bases). V was trimmed by 0 bases and J by 7 bases, leaving 13 bases between them. Germline CDR1 SGHRS, CDR2 YFSETQ. The CDR3 contains 14 residues.

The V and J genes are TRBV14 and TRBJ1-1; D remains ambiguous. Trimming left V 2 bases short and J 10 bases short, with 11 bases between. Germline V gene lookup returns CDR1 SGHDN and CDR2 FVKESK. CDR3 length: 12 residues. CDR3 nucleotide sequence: TGTGCCAGCAGCCAAACAGCCTTTCGAGCTTTCTTT. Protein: CASSQTAFRAFF.

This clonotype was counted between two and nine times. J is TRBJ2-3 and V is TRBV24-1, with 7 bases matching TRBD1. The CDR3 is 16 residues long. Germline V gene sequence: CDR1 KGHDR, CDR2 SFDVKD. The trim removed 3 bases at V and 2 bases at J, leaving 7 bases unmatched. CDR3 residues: CATSDRDRVHTDTQYF. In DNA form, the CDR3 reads TGTGCCACCAGTGATCGAGACAGGGTCCACACAGATACGCAGTATTTT.

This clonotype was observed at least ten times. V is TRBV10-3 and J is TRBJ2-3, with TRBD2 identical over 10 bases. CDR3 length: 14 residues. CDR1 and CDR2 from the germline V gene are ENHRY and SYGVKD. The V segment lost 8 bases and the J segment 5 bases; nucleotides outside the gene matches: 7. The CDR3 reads CAIAASGGEDTQYF. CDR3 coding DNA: TGTGCCATCGCGGCTAGCGGGGGCGAAGATACGCAGTATTTT.

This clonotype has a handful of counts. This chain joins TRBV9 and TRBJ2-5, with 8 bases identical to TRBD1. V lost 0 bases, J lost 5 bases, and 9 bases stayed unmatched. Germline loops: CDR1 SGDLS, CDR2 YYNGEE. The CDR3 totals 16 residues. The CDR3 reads CASSVEGRGLLETQYF. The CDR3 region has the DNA TGTGCCAGCAGCGTAGAGGGCAGGGGGCTCTTGGAGACCCAGTACTTC.

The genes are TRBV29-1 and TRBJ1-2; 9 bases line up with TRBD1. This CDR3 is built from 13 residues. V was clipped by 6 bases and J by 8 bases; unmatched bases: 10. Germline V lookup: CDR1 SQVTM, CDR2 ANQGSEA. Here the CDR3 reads CSVVTGGKEGYTF. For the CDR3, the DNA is TGCAGCGTCGTGACAGGGGGTAAGGAAGGCTACACCTTC.

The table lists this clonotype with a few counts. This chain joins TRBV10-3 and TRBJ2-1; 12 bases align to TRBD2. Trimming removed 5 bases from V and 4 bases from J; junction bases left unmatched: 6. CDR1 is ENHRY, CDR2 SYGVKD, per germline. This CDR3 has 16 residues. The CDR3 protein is CAISPRLAGEYNEQFF. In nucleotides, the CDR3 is TGTGCCATCAGTCCCCGACTAGCGGGAGAGTACAATGAGCAGTTCTTC.

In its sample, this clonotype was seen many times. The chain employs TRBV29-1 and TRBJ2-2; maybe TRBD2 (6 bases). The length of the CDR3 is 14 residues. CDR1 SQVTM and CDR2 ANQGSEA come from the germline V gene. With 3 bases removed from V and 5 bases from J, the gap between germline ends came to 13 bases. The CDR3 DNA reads TGCAGCGTTGACGGTGGGAGCGGGACCGGGGAGCTGTTTTTT. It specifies CSVDGGSGTGELFF.

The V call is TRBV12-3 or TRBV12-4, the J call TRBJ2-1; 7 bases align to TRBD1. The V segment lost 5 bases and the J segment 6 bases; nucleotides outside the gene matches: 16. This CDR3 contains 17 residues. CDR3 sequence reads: CASSPPDRPLGGNEQFF. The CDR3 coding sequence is TGTGCCAGCAGTCCCCCGGACAGGCCCCTTGGGGGCAATGAGCAGTTCTTC.

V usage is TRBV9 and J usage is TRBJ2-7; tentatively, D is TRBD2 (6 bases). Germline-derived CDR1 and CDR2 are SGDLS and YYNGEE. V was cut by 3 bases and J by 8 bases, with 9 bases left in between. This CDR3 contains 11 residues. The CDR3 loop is CASSDRTKQYF. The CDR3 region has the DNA TGTGCCAGCAGCGATCGGACTAAGCAGTACTTC.

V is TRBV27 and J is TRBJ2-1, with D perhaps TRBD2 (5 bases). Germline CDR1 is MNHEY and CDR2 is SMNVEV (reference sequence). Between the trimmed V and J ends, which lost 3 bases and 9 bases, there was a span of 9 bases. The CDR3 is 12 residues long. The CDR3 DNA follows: TGTGCCAGCAGTTTTCTAGAGGGTGAGCAGTTCTTC. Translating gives CASSFLEGEQFF.

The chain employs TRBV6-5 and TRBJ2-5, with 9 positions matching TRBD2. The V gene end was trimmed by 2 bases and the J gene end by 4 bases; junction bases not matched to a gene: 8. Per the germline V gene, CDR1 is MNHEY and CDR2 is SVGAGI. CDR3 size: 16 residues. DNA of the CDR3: TGTGCCAGCAGTTACGATTTTAATAGCGGGGGAGAGACCCAGTACTTC. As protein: CASSYDFNSGGETQYF.

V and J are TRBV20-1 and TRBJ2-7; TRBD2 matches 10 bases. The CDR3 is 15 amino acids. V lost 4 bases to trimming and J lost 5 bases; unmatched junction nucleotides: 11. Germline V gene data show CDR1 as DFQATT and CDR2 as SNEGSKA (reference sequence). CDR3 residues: CSATEVGTSVDEQYF. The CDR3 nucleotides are TGCAGTGCTACCGAGGTCGGGACTAGCGTCGACGAGCAGTACTTC.

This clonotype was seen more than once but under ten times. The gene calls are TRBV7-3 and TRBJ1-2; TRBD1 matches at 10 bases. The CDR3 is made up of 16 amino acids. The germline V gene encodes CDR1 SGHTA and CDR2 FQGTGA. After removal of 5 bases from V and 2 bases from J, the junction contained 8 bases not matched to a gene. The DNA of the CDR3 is TGTGCCAGCAGCGGGATGACGGGACAGGGGAACTATGGCTACACCTTC. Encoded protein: CASSGMTGQGNYGYTF.